This is a list of T cell receptor beta chains from one sample in a study of breast tumors, draining lymph nodes, adjacent tissues. TCRdb reanalysed the multiplex PCR reads using MiXCR and keeps one entry per CDR3 protein. Of 180,000 or so distinct CDR3 sequences listed, roughly 29% are singletons. Sequencing was done on a sample of axillary lymph node tissue. The receptors were sampled from a female donor with breast cancer. Some clones in this sample may be carry-over from other donors' samples. Both conserved end residues are part of each CDR3. The D gene is left open where the match is weak. Clone size is stated in some rows and not others, as once, few, many or a class when expanded.

size	V	D	J	CDR3	DNA
many	TRBV7-2	TRBD1	TRBJ1-6	CASSLGTANNSPLHF	TGTGCCAGCAGCCTGGGGACAGCCAACAATTCACCCCTCCACTTT
many	TRBV7-2	NA	TRBJ2-5	CASSLARETQYF	TGTGCCAGCAGCTTAGCCCGGGAGACCCAGTACTTC
many	TRBV4-1	NA	TRBJ2-2	CASSPGWGGSGELFF	TGCGCCAGCAGCCCGGGGTGGGGGGGCTCCGGGGAGCTGTTTTTT
many	TRBV29-1	TRBD2	TRBJ2-1	CSVLLGLAGNEQFF	TGCAGCGTTTTATTGGGACTAGCTGGGAATGAGCAGTTCTTC
many	TRBV5-6	NA	TRBJ2-6	CASSLLDSGANVLTF	TGTGCCAGCAGCTTGCTCGATTCTGGGGCCAACGTCCTGACTTTC
many	TRBV12-3/TRBV12-4	NA	TRBJ2-5	CASSLFGGQETQYF	TGTGCCAGCAGTCTTTTTGGGGGCCAAGAGACCCAGTACTTC
many	TRBV3-1	TRBD1	TRBJ1-2	CASSQGQYATF	TGTGCCAGCAGCCAGGGACAGTATGCCACCTTC
few	TRBV28	TRBD1	TRBJ1-4	CASSLVRGPEKLFF	TGTGCCAGCAGTTTGGTCAGGGGGCCTGAAAAACTGTTTTTT
once	TRBV5-6	TRBD1	TRBJ2-7	CASQGTVYEQYF	TGTGCCAGTCAGGGGACAGTCTACGAGCAGTACTTC
many	TRBV6-6	TRBD1	TRBJ1-2	CASRLDRGYGYTF	TGTGCCAGCAGACTTGACAGGGGCTATGGCTACACCTTC
NA	TRBV28	NA	TRBJ1-1	CASRGGTREAFF	TGTGCCAGCAGGGGCGGGACAAGGGAAGCTTTCTTT
many	TRBV9	TRBD2	TRBJ2-1	CASSVALGLAGMGNEQFF	TGTGCCAGCAGCGTAGCCCTCGGCCTAGCGGGGATGGGGAATGAGCAGTTCTTC
NA	TRBV11-3	NA	TRBJ1-5	CASGFQGNQPQHF	TGTGCCAGCGGCTTCCAGGGAAATCAGCCCCAGCATTTT
many	TRBV19	TRBD1	TRBJ1-2	CASSRDRGKYGYTF	TGTGCCAGTAGTCGGGACAGGGGCAAATATGGCTACACCTTC
many	TRBV9	TRBD1	TRBJ2-7	CASSVGQGFNEQYF	TGTGCCAGCAGCGTAGGACAGGGATTCAACGAGCAGTACTTC
NA	TRBV7-3	TRBD1	TRBJ2-2	CASSLYPGQENTGELFF	TGTGCCAGCAGCCTCTATCCGGGACAGGAGAACACCGGGGAGCTGTTTTTT
many	TRBV7-2	NA	TRBJ1-2	CASSLGPYYGYTF	TGTGCCAGCAGCTTAGGACCGTACTATGGCTACACCTTC
many	TRBV5-5	TRBD1	TRBJ2-7	CASSRGQGLTYEQYF	TGTGCCAGCAGCCGAGGACAGGGCCTCACCTACGAGCAGTACTTC
NA	TRBV7-3	NA	TRBJ2-3	CASSPAGFSTDTQYF	TGTGCCAGCAGCCCCGCAGGTTTTAGCACAGATACGCAGTATTTT
NA	TRBV27	TRBD2	TRBJ2-1	CASSLLSGRVSNEQFF	TGTGCCAGCAGTTTACTTAGCGGGAGAGTTTCAAATGAGCAGTTCTTC
many	TRBV20-1	TRBD1	TRBJ1-6	CSALQTGYNSPLHF	TGCAGTGCTCTCCAGACAGGGTATAATTCACCCCTCCACTTT
many	TRBV10-3	NA	TRBJ2-1	CAISDRVDNEQFF	TGTGCCATCAGTGACAGGGTGGACAATGAGCAGTTCTTC
many	TRBV7-8	NA	TRBJ2-7	CASSFSGRSSYEQYF	TGTGCCAGCAGCTTTTCAGGCCGCAGCTCCTACGAGCAGTACTTC
few	TRBV18	NA	TRBJ1-3	CASSQTRAGDSGNTIYF	TGTGCCAGCTCCCAAACCAGGGCCGGGGACTCTGGAAACACCATATATTTT
many	TRBV18	NA	TRBJ2-7	CASSPGAAHEQYF	TGTGCCAGCTCACCAGGAGCGGCCCACGAGCAGTACTTC
many	TRBV19	TRBD2	TRBJ2-2	CASRHRLAENTGELFF	TGTGCCAGTAGACACAGACTAGCGGAGAACACCGGGGAGCTGTTTTTT
once	TRBV7-8	TRBD1	TRBJ1-5	CARTGNQPQHF	TGTGCTAGGACAGGGAATCAGCCCCAGCATTTT
NA	TRBV7-2	NA	TRBJ1-1	CASSLTSRASTEAFF	TGTGCCAGCAGCTTAACCTCCAGGGCGAGCACTGAAGCTTTCTTT
NA	TRBV20-1	TRBD2	TRBJ2-7	CSARTSGSQYF	TGCAGTGCGCGGACTAGCGGGTCGCAGTACTTC
many	TRBV20-1	TRBD2	TRBJ2-2	CSAQASGRRVTGELFF	TGCAGTGCTCAGGCTAGCGGGAGGCGGGTCACCGGGGAGCTGTTTTTT
many	TRBV18	NA	TRBJ2-5	CASSPGDQETQYF	TGTGCCAGCTCACCAGGAGACCAAGAGACCCAGTACTTC
NA	TRBV6-2/TRBV6-3	NA	TRBJ2-2	CASSPGHGTGELFF	TGTGCCAGCAGTCCCGGACATGGGACCGGGGAGCTGTTTTTT
NA	TRBV5-5	NA	TRBJ1-6	CASSIGAVDSPLHF	TGTGCCAGCAGCATCGGGGCTGTGGATTCACCCCTCCACTTT
NA	TRBV7-9	NA	TRBJ2-6	CASSTPGQGDRRANVLTF	TGTGCCAGCAGCACTCCGGGACAAGGGGATCGAAGGGCCAACGTCCTGACTTTC
NA	TRBV6-5	TRBD2	TRBJ2-3	CASSLAGNADTQYF	TGTGCCAGCAGTCTAGCGGGGAACGCAGATACGCAGTATTTT
NA	TRBV6-6	NA	TRBJ2-3	CASSYNTDTQYF	TGTGCCAGCAGTTACAATACAGATACGCAGTATTTT
many	TRBV9	NA	TRBJ2-3	CASSVALMTDTQYF	TGTGCCAGCAGCGTAGCTCTGATGACAGATACGCAGTATTTT
many	TRBV7-9	TRBD2	TRBJ2-3	CASSSPLGTSGGRSDTQYF	TGTGCCAGCAGCTCCCCGCTGGGGACTAGCGGGGGACGATCAGATACGCAGTATTTT
NA	TRBV30	NA	TRBJ1-1	CAWIFRGANTEAFF	TGTGCCTGGATTTTTAGGGGGGCGAACACTGAAGCTTTCTTT
many	TRBV20-1	NA	TRBJ1-2	CSASSGYYGYTF	TGCAGTGCTAGCTCGGGATACTATGGCTACACCTTC
NA	TRBV20-1	TRBD2	TRBJ2-5	CSALTSGGTQYF	TGCAGTGCTTTGACTAGCGGGGGGACCCAGTACTTC
many	TRBV18	TRBD1	TRBJ2-7	CASRQGYEQYF	TGTGCCAGCCGACAGGGCTACGAGCAGTACTTC
NA	TRBV27	NA	TRBJ1-2	CASSRHGGDGYTF	TGTGCCAGCAGTCGGCACGGGGGCGATGGCTACACCTTC
NA	TRBV7-8	TRBD1	TRBJ1-1	CASSLGWDRGYTEAFF	TGTGCCAGCAGCTTAGGGTGGGACAGGGGGTACACTGAAGCTTTCTTT
NA	TRBV9	TRBD2	TRBJ2-7	CASSVGAGGYVQCF	TGTGCCAGCAGCGTAGGCGCGGGGGGCTACGTGCAGTGCTTC
many	TRBV11-2	NA	TRBJ2-7	CASSLGSYYEQYF	TGTGCCAGCAGCTTAGGATCCTACTACGAGCAGTACTTC
many	TRBV7-2	NA	TRBJ1-4	CASSLGSGAGEKLFF	TGTGCCAGCAGCTTAGGGTCAGGGGCAGGAGAAAAACTGTTTTTT
NA	TRBV20-1	NA	TRBJ1-3	CSARVQGLSGNTIYF	TGCAGTGCTAGAGTTCAGGGACTCTCTGGAAACACCATATATTTC
NA	TRBV7-6	NA	TRBJ2-2	CASSSGTLERRTGELFF	TGTGCCAGCAGCTCGGGGACCCTGGAAAGGAGAACCGGGGAGCTGTTTTTT
few	TRBV9	NA	TRBJ2-6	CASSVEGSGANVLTF	TGTGCCAGCAGCGTAGAGGGTAGCGGGGCCAACGTCCTGACTTTC
NA	TRBV6-5	NA	TRBJ1-2	CAGSEGNYGYTF	TGTGCCGGCAGTGAGGGGAACTATGGCTACACCTTC
many	TRBV7-9	NA	TRBJ1-3	CASSLAAGNTIYF	TGTGCCAGCAGCTTAGCCGCAGGAAACACCATATATTTT
NA	TRBV7-2	NA	TRBJ1-2	CASSVYLSDGYTF	TGTGCCAGCAGCGTTTATCTTAGCGATGGCTACACCTTC
NA	TRBV6-1	TRBD2	TRBJ2-4	CASSEGRGYIQYF	TGTGCCAGCAGTGAGGGGAGGGGATACATTCAGTACTTC
NA	TRBV12-3/TRBV12-4	TRBD2	TRBJ2-7	CASSYGTSGINEQYF	TGTGCCAGCAGTTATGGGACTAGCGGGATCAACGAGCAGTACTTC
once	TRBV5-4	NA	TRBJ2-1	CASSRTLGTYDEQFF	TGTGCCAGCAGCCGTACACTCGGCACCTACGATGAGCAGTTCTTC
NA	TRBV2	TRBD2	TRBJ2-3	CASSRTSGDRGEQYF	TGTGCCAGCAGTCGCACTAGCGGGGATAGGGGTGAGCAGTATTTT